This T cell receptor beta chain was captured by sequencing in a study of blood T cell repertoires in COVID-19. Overall study context: Sources were T cells, B-cell-depleted T cells, or PBMCs; the material itself was cDNA or gDNA.

Sequenced by immunoSEQ multiplex PCR; TCRdb stores in-frame clones only, minus some. The table records about 78,000 clones, roughly 86% of them present only once. The table lists this clone with a few counts. What was sequenced was peripheral blood. The sequence derives from a man in his fifties or sixties with active or convalescent COVID-19.

The CDR3 here is CASPGNYGYTF. Written as DNA, the CDR3 is TGTGCCAGCCCGGGGAACTATGGCTACACCTTC. V usage is TRBV7-9 and J usage is TRBJ1-2; D not certain. CDR1 and CDR2 (germline): SEHNR, FQNEAQ (reference sequence). The ends were cut back, 8 bases at V and 2 bases at J, with 6 bases in the middle. The CDR3 runs 11 residues.